This T cell receptor (beta chain) stems from a study of identical twins. This clonotype was observed a handful of times. The antigen is unknown. General study results and limits: Memory repertoires showed no such pattern, whereas abundant cord blood beta clonotypes carried fewer insertions.

Each cDNA held unique molecular identifiers, and template switching gave it a universal primer site. A single record per CDR3 protein comes from TCRdb applying MiXCR to the 5' RACE reads. Among just under 550,000 distinct CDR3 sequences, nearly 15% were seen once, and the ten largest hold around 0.48%. A further study also used this sample, focusing on yellow fever vaccine responses in identical twins.

Sequenced material: CD4+ T cells sorted from blood. The receptor comes from a woman between 18 and 29 years old in good health.

CDR3 nucleotide sequence: TGTGCCAGCAGTTTCGACTGGGACTCCCCCTCGGAGACCCAGTACTTC. It is translated as CASSFDWDSPSETQYF. The rearrangement links TRBV28 to TRBJ2-5; TRBD2 is a possible D gene (6 bases). Germline lookup yields CDR1 MDHEN and CDR2 SYDVKM. The CDR3 spans 16 residues. Trimming took off 3 bases at V and 5 bases at J, with 19 bases between the two ends.